The rows below give T cell receptor beta chains drawn from one sample of a study of T cell responses to AZD1222 COVID-19 vaccine. The table came from immunoSEQ multiplex PCR; TCRdb's copy has only in-frame clones and leaves some out. Of under 150,000 clones in the sample, around 89% were seen once. The starting material was peripheral blood, obtained on day 0 of MenACWY control vaccination. Source of these receptors: an adult in good health. Each CDR3 is given with its conserved first and last residue. Fields, in order: D gene, V gene, J gene, clone size, CDR3 protein, CDR3 DNA. The D gene is left open where the match is weak. Not all rows give a size; the values are once, few, many and, for expanded clones, a class.

>NA|TRBV27|TRBJ2-1|NA
CASSLGYNEQFF
TGTGCCAGCAGCCTAGGTTACAATGAGCAGTTCTTC
>NA|TRBV5-1|TRBJ1-1|once
CASRMTDMNTEAFF
TGCGCCAGCAGAATGACCGACATGAACACTGAAGCTTTCTTT
>NA|TRBV3-1/TRBV3-2|TRBJ1-1|NA
CASSQDRATEAFF
TGTGCCAGCAGCCAAGACAGGGCCACTGAAGCTTTCTTT
>NA|TRBV5-4|TRBJ1-2|NA
CASTELGSLAYGYTF
TGTGCCAGCACCGAACTGGGGAGTTTAGCCTATGGCTACACCTTC
>NA|TRBV6-5|TRBJ1-1|NA
CASRRTENTEAFF
TGTGCCAGCCGGAGGACAGAGAACACTGAAGCTTTCTTT
>NA|TRBV7-9|TRBJ1-1|NA
CASSLVGAGTEAFF
TGTGCCAGCAGCTTAGTAGGGGCCGGCACTGAAGCTTTCTTT
>TRBD2|TRBV29-1|TRBJ2-1|NA
CSVASGLVHNEQFF
TGCAGCGTTGCGTCGGGACTAGTACATAATGAGCAGTTCTTC
>NA|TRBV3-1/TRBV3-2|TRBJ2-7|NA
CASSQEYMAGDSYEQYF
TGTGCCAGCAGCCAAGAGTACATGGCAGGTGACTCCTACGAGCAGTACTTC
>NA|TRBV6-6|TRBJ1-5|NA
CASSGGGPNQPQHF
TGTGCCAGCAGTGGGGGGGGGCCGAATCAGCCCCAGCATTTT
>TRBD1|TRBV7-3|TRBJ1-1|NA
CASSANRGSNTEAFF
TGTGCCAGCAGCGCAAACAGGGGGTCGAACACTGAAGCTTTCTTT
>TRBD1|TRBV6-5|TRBJ1-6|NA
CASSYSRTGDSPLHF
TGTGCCAGCAGTTACTCGCGGACAGGGGATTCACCCCTCCACTTT
>NA|TRBV30|TRBJ2-7|NA
CAWTIHLQTYYEQYF
TGTGCCTGGACAATCCACCTCCAGACGTACTACGAGCAGTACTTC
>TRBD1|TRBV9|TRBJ2-2|NA
CASSSLYRTGARTGELFF
TGTGCCAGCAGCTCATTATACCGGACAGGGGCCCGCACCGGGGAGCTGTTTTTT
>TRBD1|TRBV3-1/TRBV3-2|TRBJ2-5|NA
CASSQAGQGSQETQYF
TGTGCCAGCAGCCAAGCGGGACAGGGGAGCCAAGAGACCCAGTACTTC
>NA|TRBV12-2|TRBJ2-3|NA
CASRLARRANTQYF
TGTGCAAGTCGCTTAGCGCGTAGGGCCAATACGCAGTATTTT
>NA|TRBV12-3/TRBV12-4|TRBJ2-3|NA
CASSLRGRDTQYF
TGTGCCAGCAGTTTAAGGGGGAGGGATACGCAGTATTTT
>NA|TRBV6-5|TRBJ2-7|NA
CASITAGPSYEQYF
TGTGCCAGCATAACAGCGGGCCCCTCCTACGAGCAGTACTTC
>TRBD2|TRBV6-5|TRBJ2-7|NA
CASSLKLAAPYEQYF
TGTGCCAGCAGCCTAAAACTAGCGGCTCCCTACGAGCAGTACTTC
>TRBD1|TRBV30|TRBJ1-4|NA
CAWSVPPRTGLREKLFF
TGTGCCTGGAGTGTACCCCCCCGGACAGGGTTAAGGGAAAAACTGTTTTTT
>TRBD1|TRBV7-6|TRBJ1-6|NA
CASSSKGGQGGPLHF
TGTGCCAGCAGCTCCAAAGGGGGACAGGGGGGGCCCCTCCACTTT
>TRBD1|TRBV29-1|TRBJ2-7|NA
CSVGTGASYEQYF
TGCAGCGTTGGGACAGGGGCTTCCTACGAGCAGTACTTC
>NA|TRBV7-8|TRBJ1-1|once
CASSQVGVHLGPNTEAFF
TGTGCCAGCAGCCAAGTTGGGGTTCACCTGGGACCGAACACTGAAGCTTTCTTT
>NA|TRBV18|TRBJ1-3|NA
CASSPGSGHSGNTIYF
TGTGCCAGCTCACCTGGTTCAGGACACTCTGGAAACACCATATATTTT
>NA|TRBV5-1|TRBJ1-2|NA
CASSSGYNYGYTF
TGCGCCAGCAGTTCAGGGTACAACTATGGCTACACCTTC